This T cell receptor (beta chain) is from a study of T cell repertoires in cytomegalovirus infection. The V segment lost 5 bases and the J segment 5 bases; nucleotides outside the gene matches: 2. The germline V gene encodes CDR1 SGHTA and CDR2 FQGNSA. The CDR3 spans 13 residues. This clonotype appeared many times. The antigen is not known. Study findings and constraints: Cumulative frequency (of public TCR beta family members) identified carriers of CMV plus the relevant HLA.

In TCRdb, the reads were re-called with MiXCR into one record per CDR3 protein. Of under 50,000 distinct CDR3 sequences in the sample, approximately 22% were seen once. The sequencing input was PBMCs, sequenced either directly or after in vitro stimulation (not recorded which). The clonotype was recovered from a human donor in good health (CMV status not recorded). Some clones in this sample may be carry-over from other donors' samples. The chain is built from TRBV7-2 and TRBJ2-1; 8 bases are shared with TRBD1. The CDR3 spells CASSPDRDNEQFF. The CDR3 DNA is TGTGCCAGCAGCCCGGACAGGGACAATGAGCAGTTCTTC.